The next 16 T cell receptor beta chains were all read from a single sample in a study of metastatic and nonmetastatic thyroid tumors. From the PCR reads, TCRdb re-called clones with MiXCR. There are over 70,000 clones in the sample; 18% occur only once, and roughly 13% lies in the top ten. The entire patient cohort was treatment-naive prior to thyroid surgery. The specimen sequenced was blood. These receptors all come from a female donor with papillary thyroid cancer or a benign thyroid nodule (not recorded which). Some clones in this sample may be carry-over from other donors' samples.

This sequence joins TRBV27 and TRBJ1-6; 7 bases agree with TRBD1. V lost 0 bases, J lost 7 bases, and 9 bases stayed unmatched. Germline assignment: CDR1 MNHEY and CDR2 SMNVEV (reference sequence). This CDR3 spans 17 amino acids. The CDR3 nucleotides are TGTGCCAGCAGTTTATCGAACGTGGGGACAGTAAATTCACCCCTCCACTTT. Amino acids: CASSLSNVGTVNSPLHF.

V usage is TRBV20-1 and J usage is TRBJ1-3; the D gene is possibly TRBD1 (5 bases). The V gene's germline CDR1 is DFQATT and CDR2 SNEGSKA (reference sequence). V dropped 0 bases and J dropped 11 bases, with 11 bases sitting between them. The CDR3 contains 12 residues. DNA for the CDR3: TGCAGTGCTAGAGACAGGGAACCCCCCATATATTTT. As protein: CSARDREPPIYF.

This clone was counted at least ten times. The chain has TRBV27 and TRBJ2-3, with D possibly being TRBD1 (5 bases). The germline CDR1 and CDR2 sequences are MNHEY and SMNVEV (reference sequence). Between the trimmed V and J ends, which lost 7 bases and 1 base, there was a span of 6 bases. The CDR3 extends over 12 amino acids. The DNA for the CDR3 is TGTGCCAGCATGACAGGCACAGATACGCAGTATTTT. It yields the protein CASMTGTDTQYF.

V gene TRBV12-3 or TRBV12-4 combines with J gene TRBJ1-1, with D possibly matching TRBD1 (5 bases). Trimming took off 7 bases at V and 6 bases at J, with 12 bases between the two ends. The CDR3 totals 12 residues. The chain's CDR3 is CASIQGGPEAFF. The DNA of the CDR3 is TGTGCCAGCATCCAGGGAGGACCTGAAGCTTTCTTT.

The chain links TRBV24-1 to TRBJ1-2; the match to TRBD1 covers 7 bases. Germline V gives CDR1 KGHDR, CDR2 SFDVKD. CDR3 size: 14 residues. The J segment lost 4 bases and the V segment lost 3 bases, leaving 4 bases of the junction unmatched. CDR3 amino acids: CATSDPGTVYGYTF. CDR3 bases: TGTGCCACCAGTGATCCCGGGACAGTCTATGGCTACACCTTC.

This clone was observed at least ten times. This chain connects TRBV6-1 to TRBJ1-4, with D perhaps TRBD1 (5 bases). CDR1 and CDR2 (germline): MNHNS, SASEGT. The CDR3 is made up of 15 amino acids. Trimming cost V 4 bases and J 6 bases, with 15 bases left between them. CDR3 protein: CASSGGERRYEKLFF. DNA for the CDR3: TGTGCCAGCAGTGGGGGGGAACGACGATATGAAAAACTGTTTTTT.

In this sample, this clone turned up many times. The chain carries TRBV7-8 and TRBJ2-3; TRBD1 aligns across 8 bases. After removal of 3 bases from V and 2 bases from J, the junction contained 7 bases not matched to a gene. Germline assignment: CDR1 SGHVS and CDR2 FQNEAQ. The CDR3 sequence is 16 residues long. CDR3 DNA: TGTGCCAGCAGCTTTTGGACAGGGCGGGACACAGATACGCAGTATTTT. It specifies CASSFWTGRDTDTQYF.

At least ten counts were recorded for this clone. The J gene is TRBJ2-3, the V gene TRBV7-9; D not certain. The CDR3 extends over 14 amino acids. Trimming removed 2 bases at V and 1 base at J, with 7 bases between. The V gene's germline CDR1 is SEHNR and CDR2 FQNEAQ (reference sequence). The CDR3, as DNA: TGTGCCAGCAGCTTACCCCCTCGCACAGATACGCAGTATTTT. Amino acids: CASSLPPRTDTQYF.

This clone was seen more than once but under ten times. The V gene is TRBV6-5, the J gene TRBJ2-7; tentative D call: TRBD2 (6 bases). The CDR3 length is 14 residues. Germline CDR1 and CDR2: MNHEY and SVGAGI. V lost 2 bases and J lost 7, with 15 bases in between. The DNA for the CDR3 is TGTGCCAGCAGTTACGGGGACGCCGGGGGAGAGCAGTACTTC. This codes for CASSYGDAGGEQYF.

The table lists this clone with many counts. The chain uses TRBV30 and TRBJ2-2; possible D gene TRBD1, 6 bases. Between the trimmed V and J ends, which lost 3 bases and 3 bases, there was a span of 14 bases. The CDR3 runs to 15 residues. Germline assignment: CDR1 GTSNPN and CDR2 SVGIG (reference sequence). The CDR3 DNA reads as TGTGCCTGGAGACAGGGCCTCAGGGACACCGGGGAGCTGTTTTTT. Its translation: CAWRQGLRDTGELFF.

The genes are TRBV9 and TRBJ2-5; tentatively, D is TRBD2 (6 bases). Germline V gene sequence: CDR1 SGDLS, CDR2 YYNGEE. V was shortened by 6 bases and J by 7 bases, with 37 bases between the two germline ends. The CDR3 covers 20 residues. The CDR3 nucleotides read TGTGCCAGCATCCTCCTTACAAGGGACTCACCGCCTACCCCTCTGGGGACCCAGTACTTC. Protein sequence: CASILLTRDSPPTPLGTQYF.

This clone was seen more than once but under ten times. The J gene is TRBJ1-6, the V gene TRBV20-1; D uncertain. CDR3 size: 14 residues. The V end lost 1 base, the J end lost 9 bases, and 13 bases lay between the germline ends. Per the germline V gene, CDR1 is DFQATT and CDR2 is SNEGSKA (reference sequence). The CDR3 sequence is CSARGGGDSSPLHF. CDR3 nucleotides: TGCAGTGCTAGAGGGGGTGGGGATAGTTCACCCCTCCACTTT.

This clone was detected ten times or more. This sequence joins TRBV20-1 and TRBJ2-1; 7 bases are a match to TRBD1. V was clipped by 5 bases and J by 10 bases; unmatched bases: 14. The germline V gene encodes CDR1 DFQATT and CDR2 SNEGSKA (reference sequence). This CDR3 has 14 residues. CDR3 sequence: CSAPRDRLYGEQFF. CDR3 DNA: TGCAGTGCTCCCCGGGACAGACTGTACGGGGAGCAGTTCTTC.

This clone was seen repeatedly, ten times or more. The rearrangement joins TRBV11-1 to TRBJ2-6, with TRBD1 as a possible D gene (5 bases). The V end was cut by 1 base, the J end by 0 bases, with 13 bases between. CDR3 size: 18 residues. Germline V gives CDR1 SGHAT, CDR2 FQDESV (reference sequence). The CDR3 region is CASSLVLGLHSGANVLTF. CDR3 bases: TGTGCCAGCAGCTTAGTTCTGGGGCTTCACTCTGGGGCCAACGTCCTGACTTTC. The full variable domain, its missing parts supplied by reference TRBV11-1 and TRBJ2-6, is EAEVAQSPRYKITEKSQAVAFWCDPISGHATLYWYRQILGQGPELLVQFQDESVVDDSQLPKDRFSAERLKGVDSTLKIQPAELGDSAMYLCASSLVLGLHSGANVLTFGAGSRLTVL.

At least ten counts were recorded for this clone. The rearrangement joins TRBV27 to TRBJ1-5; D gene uncertain. CDR3 length equals 15 residues. Germline values: CDR1 MNHEY, CDR2 SMNVEV (reference sequence). V was cut by 4 bases and J by 2 bases, with 12 bases left in between. The CDR3 DNA reads TGTGCCAGCAGTTCAAGGGTCGCAGGCAATCAGCCCCAGCATTTT. This sequence encodes CASSSRVAGNQPQHF.

There are many counts of this clone. This chain joins TRBV5-1 and TRBJ2-3; possible D gene TRBD2, 5 bases. CDR1 and CDR2 (germline): SGHRS, YFSETQ. Trimming removed 0 bases at V and 3 bases at J, with 17 bases between. This CDR3 comprises 17 residues. The CDR3 here is CASSLGVGVISTDTQYF. In DNA form, the CDR3 reads TGCGCCAGCAGCTTGGGGGTCGGGGTAATATCGACAGATACGCAGTATTTT.